Shown below are 29 T cell receptor beta chains from a single sample sequenced in a study of blood T cell repertoires in COVID-19. Sequencing used immunoSEQ multiplex PCR; TCRdb keeps in-frame clones, though not all of them. The sample contains under 150,000 clones, about 88% of which appear only once. What was sequenced was peripheral blood. The receptor set was obtained from a human donor in a cohort sampled during active COVID-19.

This sequence joins TRBV5-6 and TRBJ2-7; D gene uncertain. The germline V and J ends were trimmed by 3 bases and 3 bases, with 19 bases remaining between them. The CDR3 extends over 16 amino acids. Germline loops: CDR1 SGHDT, CDR2 YYEEEE. CDR3 in DNA: TGTGCCAGCAGCTCCGATGATAGAGAGAGCAACTACGAGCAGTACTTC. Its translation: CASSSDDRESNYEQYF.

The CDR3 sequence is CASSRGLAGVISYNEQFF. CDR3 DNA: TGTGCCAGCAGCCGAGGGCTAGCGGGAGTCATCTCCTACAATGAGCAGTTCTTC. V usage is TRBV28 and J usage is TRBJ2-1, with 10 nucleotides matching TRBD2. V trimming: 6 bases; J trimming: 0 bases; junction bases outside the gene matches: 11. This CDR3 contains 18 residues. Germline V lookup: CDR1 MDHEN, CDR2 SYDVKM.

This clone was seen once. The V and J genes are TRBV10-3 and TRBJ2-2; 8 bases agree with TRBD1. The J segment lost 4 bases and the V segment lost 1 base, leaving 11 bases of the junction unmatched. CDR1 and CDR2 from the germline V gene are ENHRY and SYGVKD. This CDR3 comprises 18 residues. The CDR3 DNA reads TGTGCCATCAGTGAGTACCCACCGGGACAGGCGATCACCGGGGAGCTGTTTTTT. This sequence encodes CAISEYPPGQAITGELFF.

The chain joins TRBV4-1 to TRBJ2-7; 10 bases line up with TRBD2. From germline, CDR1 is MGHRA and CDR2 YSYEKL. The CDR3 runs to 16 residues. V lost 2 bases, J lost 2 bases, and 6 bases stayed unmatched. The CDR3 spells CASSQPSGRAPYEQYF. The CDR3 bases are TGCGCCAGCAGCCAACCCAGCGGGAGGGCCCCCTACGAGCAGTACTTC.

This chain joins TRBV1 and TRBJ2-7; the table calls TRBD2, which could not be checked here. TRBV1 is noted as a pseudogene. This CDR3 has 19 residues. The CDR3 reads CTSSHGDLGSASNAAEQYF. The CDR3 nucleotides read TGCACCAGCTCCCATGGGGACTTAGGGTCGGCTAGCAACGCGGCGGAGCAGTACTTC.

The CDR3 here is CASSWDRTSSGNTIYF. The CDR3 region has the DNA TGTGCCAGCAGTTGGGACAGGACGAGCTCTGGAAACACCATATATTTT. This rearrangement joins TRBV6-5 to TRBJ1-3; TRBD1 matches 8 bases. The CDR3 consists of 16 residues. J was trimmed by 0 bases and V by 4 bases; bases with no gene match: 5. Germline CDR1 is MNHEY and CDR2 is SVGAGI.

V and J are TRBV28 and TRBJ1-3; the D gene is possibly TRBD1 (6 bases). Germline V gives CDR1 MDHEN, CDR2 SYDVKM. With 3 bases removed from V and 2 bases from J, the gap between germline ends came to 11 bases. CDR3 length: 15 amino acids. This chain's CDR3 is CASSFMGAAGNTIYF. The DNA for the CDR3 is TGTGCCAGCAGTTTTATGGGGGCGGCTGGAAACACCATATATTTT.

The chain joins TRBV9 to TRBJ1-6, with a tentative D call TRBD1 (5 bases). V gave up 0 bases and J gave up 8 bases, with 12 bases separating them. Germline CDR1 SGDLS, CDR2 YYNGEE. This CDR3 has 15 residues. CDR3 DNA: TGTGCCAGCAGCGTAGTGCCAGGGAGGGATTCACCCCTCCACTTT. Encoded protein: CASSVVPGRDSPLHF. Full variable domain (rest looked up from reference TRBV9 and TRBJ1-6): DSGVTQTPKHLITATGQRVTLRCSPRSGDLSVYWYQQSLDQGLQFLIQYYNGEERAKGNILERFSAQQFPDLHSELNLSSLELGDSALYFCASSVVPGRDSPLHFGNGTRLTVT.

The rearrangement joins TRBV2 to TRBJ2-7; 10 bases map to TRBD1. Per the germline V gene, CDR1 is SNHLY and CDR2 is FYNNEI. The CDR3 spans 14 residues. The junction had 7 bases not matched to a gene; V was cut back by 5 bases and J by 6 bases. In DNA form, the CDR3 reads TGTGCCAGCAGTAACGAGGGGACAGGGGCCGAGCAGTACTTC. Protein: CASSNEGTGAEQYF.

The rearrangement joins TRBV9 to TRBJ2-1; 11 bases agree with TRBD1. The CDR3 spans 16 residues. V was pared by 0 bases and J by 4 bases, with 3 bases of the junction left unmatched. Germline CDR1 SGDLS, CDR2 YYNGEE. This CDR3 is CASSVGGTGGYNEQFF. DNA for the CDR3: TGTGCCAGCAGCGTAGGAGGGACAGGGGGATACAATGAGCAGTTCTTC.

This clone was observed a single time. The V and J genes are TRBV10-2 and TRBJ2-7; 7 bases line up with TRBD2. CDR1 is WSHSY, CDR2 SAAADI, per germline. This CDR3 is 17 amino acids long. With V trimmed by 3 bases and J by 0 bases, 11 bases remained unmatched. The CDR3: CASSDVGLPPSSYEQYF. CDR3 nucleotides: TGCGCCAGCAGTGATGTGGGACTACCACCGAGCTCCTACGAGCAGTACTTC.

This chain links TRBV6-2 or TRBV6-3 with TRBJ1-5, with D perhaps matching TRBD1 (5 bases). This CDR3 contains 17 residues. Trimming pared 3 bases from V and 1 base from J, leaving 16 bases between. Per germline, CDR1 MNHEY and CDR2 SVGEGT. The CDR3: CASSYKGLIGSNQPQHF. CDR3 nucleotide sequence: TGTGCCAGCAGTTATAAGGGGCTGATAGGGAGCAATCAGCCCCAGCATTTT.

Comment on this clone: Other DNA sequences in the sample encode the same CDR3. This chain connects TRBV4-1 to TRBJ2-3; the D is unclear. Trimming removed 0 bases from V and 2 bases from J, with 15 bases in between. Looked up from germline, CDR1 is MGHRA and CDR2 is YSYEKL. The CDR3 covers 17 residues. The DNA of the CDR3 is TGCGCCAGCAGCCAAGAAAGTGGCAGGCCCTACACAGATACGCAGTATTTT. This gives the protein CASSQESGRPYTDTQYF.

The V gene is TRBV6-5, the J gene TRBJ2-7; no clear D gene. The CDR3 loop spans 14 amino acids. Germline lookup yields CDR1 MNHEY and CDR2 SVGAGI. V was cut by 6 bases and J by 2 bases, with 14 bases left in between. CDR3 sequence reads: CASSTLSNPYEQYF. DNA of the CDR3: TGTGCCAGCAGCACTCTCTCGAATCCCTACGAGCAGTACTTC.

The chain combines TRBV2 with TRBJ2-3, with TRBD1 matching over 8 bases. The CDR3 contains 21 residues. J gave up 3 bases and V 2 bases, and 22 bases lay outside the gene matches. Germline CDR1 SNHLY, CDR2 FYNNEI. This CDR3 reads CASSERPSRYWTGILTDTQYF. As DNA, the CDR3 is TGTGCCAGCAGTGAACGCCCTTCCCGATACTGGACAGGGATTTTGACAGATACGCAGTATTTT.

The chain carries TRBV28 and TRBJ2-2; a weak D match, TRBD2 (5 bases). This CDR3 is built from 15 residues. Germline CDR1 reads MDHEN; CDR2 reads SYDVKM. V dropped 6 bases and J dropped 0 bases, with 11 bases sitting between them. The CDR3: CASRLVRANTGELFF. In DNA form, the CDR3 reads TGTGCCAGCAGGCTGGTGAGGGCGAACACCGGGGAGCTGTTTTTT.

The chain is built from TRBV6-4 and TRBJ2-3, with TRBD2 matching over 8 bases. V shed 4 bases and J 5 bases; nucleotides not matched to a gene: 8. The germline V gene encodes CDR1 MRHNA and CDR2 SNTAGT. The CDR3 is 15 residues long. The CDR3 DNA reads as TGTGCCAGCAGTGCCCAAATCGGGAGGGAAGATACGCAGTATTTT. Translated, it gives CASSAQIGREDTQYF.

The sample holds a few counts of this clone. The gene calls are TRBV7-9 and TRBJ1-2, with D perhaps matching TRBD1 (6 bases). This CDR3 contains 15 residues. CDR1 is SEHNR, CDR2 FQNEAQ, per germline (reference sequence). Trimming cost V 5 bases and J 0 bases, with 13 bases left between them. CDR3 nucleotide sequence: TGTGCCAGCAGCCTCCGGGACAAAGCTAACTATGGCTACACCTTC. This sequence encodes CASSLRDKANYGYTF. Using reference TRBV7-9 and TRBJ1-2 for the parts outside the CDR3, the full variable domain is DTGVSQNPRHKITKRGQNVTFRCDPISEHNRLYWYRQTLGQGPEFLTYFQNEAQLEKSRLLSDRFSAERPKGSFSTLEIQRTEQGDSAMYLCASSLRDKANYGYTFGSGTRLTVV.

The rearrangement uses TRBV29-1 and TRBJ2-7; weak D call: TRBD1 (6 bases). The CDR3 extends over 15 amino acids. The germline gives CDR1 SQVTM, CDR2 ANQGSEA. Trimming left V 2 bases short and J 3 bases short, with 17 bases between. In DNA form, the CDR3 reads TGCAGCGTTGAAAGACAGGATGGAAGGGACTACGAGCAGTACTTC. Residues: CSVERQDGRDYEQYF.

The chain has TRBV10-3 and TRBJ2-3, with 8 bases lining up with TRBD1. Germline V gene sequence: CDR1 ENHRY, CDR2 SYGVKD. CDR3 length equals 16 residues. After removal of 4 bases from V and 2 bases from J, the junction contained 8 bases not matched to a gene. The CDR3 DNA reads as TGTGCCATCAGTGCTCCCGGGGACAGGCCCACAGATACGCAGTATTTT. It yields the protein CAISAPGDRPTDTQYF.

This chain joins TRBV24-1 and TRBJ2-1; D is ambiguous. The CDR3 loop spans 14 amino acids. V was shortened by 7 bases and J by 6 bases, with 15 bases between the two germline ends. Germline CDR1 is KGHDR and CDR2 is SFDVKD. CDR3 DNA sequence: TGTGCCACCAGAGACTCTTCGCCCCTCAATGAGCAGTTCTTC. Translating gives CATRDSSPLNEQFF.

This chain joins TRBV7-2 and TRBJ2-7, with D maybe TRBD1 (5 bases). Germline-derived CDR1 and CDR2 are SGHTA and FQGNSA. Trimming left V 4 bases short and J 6 bases short, with 19 bases between. This CDR3 spans 15 amino acids. The CDR3: CASSYFQGFTTEQYF. DNA for the CDR3: TGTGCCAGCAGCTATTTTCAGGGATTCACAACCGAGCAGTACTTC.

The chain couples TRBV4-1 to TRBJ1-6; D unclear. V was pared by 1 base and J by 5 bases, with 12 bases between. The CDR3 runs 16 residues. CDR1 MGHRA and CDR2 YSYEKL come from the germline V gene. This chain's CDR3 is CASSQVSGVDNSPLHF. The CDR3 DNA sequence: TGCGCCAGCAGCCAAGTGTCCGGGGTCGATAATTCACCCCTCCACTTT.

The rearrangement joins TRBV19 to TRBJ1-1; D is possibly TRBD1 (6 bases). Trimming pared 1 base from V and 7 bases from J, leaving 13 bases between. CDR1 and CDR2 (germline): LNHDA, SQIVND (reference sequence). The CDR3 covers 14 residues. CDR3 DNA: TGTGCCAGTAGTATAGCAGGGGTGTTAGGTGAAGCTTTCTTT. Encoded protein: CASSIAGVLGEAFF.

V is TRBV7-9 and J is TRBJ2-1, with 10 nucleotides matching TRBD1. Germline V CDR1 and CDR2: SEHNR, FQNEAQ (reference sequence). The length of the CDR3 is 15 residues. V lost 5 bases, J lost 5 bases, and 6 bases stayed unmatched. Here the CDR3 DNA reads TGTGCCAGCAGCCAGACGGACAGGGGGAACAATGAGCAGTTCTTC. The encoded protein is CASSQTDRGNNEQFF.

The chain recombines TRBV28 with TRBJ2-4; D might be TRBD1 (5 bases). The CDR3 has 13 amino acids. Trimming cost V 3 bases and J 11 bases, with 14 bases left between them. Germline V gene data show CDR1 as MDHEN and CDR2 as SYDVKM. CDR3 DNA sequence: TGTGCCAGCAGTTTCGACAGCCCTTGGGTTCAGTACTTC. Protein product: CASSFDSPWVQYF.

V and J are TRBV5-1 and TRBJ2-6; 8 nucleotides align to TRBD1. CDR1 and CDR2 (germline): SGHRS, YFSETQ. The CDR3 sequence is 17 residues long. The junction had 4 bases not matched to a gene; V was cut back by 0 bases and J by 2 bases. In DNA, the CDR3 is TGCGCCAGCAGCTTGGATCCAGGGGGCGCTGGGGCCAACGTCCTGACTTTC. It is translated as CASSLDPGGAGANVLTF.

V gene TRBV7-2 combines with J gene TRBJ2-5; TRBD2 agrees at 8 bases. This CDR3 contains 15 residues. Per the germline V gene, CDR1 is SGHTA and CDR2 is FQGNSA. Germline trimming cut 2 bases from V and 5 bases from J; bases unmatched to any gene: 7. The CDR3 sequence: CASSLNGRAGETQYF. The CDR3 DNA reads as TGTGCCAGCAGCTTAAACGGGAGGGCCGGGGAGACCCAGTACTTC.

The chain joins TRBV27 to TRBJ2-5, with TRBD2 matching over 11 bases. CDR1 and CDR2 from the germline V gene are MNHEY and SMNVEV (reference sequence). This CDR3 contains 15 residues. Losses at the gene ends were 4 bases for V and 11 bases for J; bases not matched to a gene: 12. This CDR3 is CASSSMPGLADQQYF. CDR3 bases: TGTGCCAGCAGTTCGATGCCGGGACTAGCGGATCAACAGTACTTC.